This is a list of T cell receptor beta chains from one sample in a study of glioma-infiltrating T cells. Each CDR3 protein is one row after TCRdb ran MiXCR on the multiplex PCR reads. The data contain approximately 190,000 distinct CDR3 sequences, more than 30% of them singletons. Sequencing used glioma tissue, nonneoplastic brain tissue, or PBMCs (not recorded which). These receptors were collected from a human donor with low-grade glioma or glioblastoma, undergoing nonglioma brain surgery, or in good health (not recorded which). The CDR3 runs from the conserved cysteine through the conserved F or W. The D gene is left open where the match is weak. Clone size is shown for a subset of rows, as once, few, many or a class of expanded clone.

13	TRBV6-1	TRBJ2-7	many	NA	CASSDWSAYEQYF	TGTGCCAGCAGTGATTGGAGTGCCTACGAGCAGTACTTC
13	TRBV6-2/TRBV6-3	TRBJ2-7	many	NA	CASKWTKDYEQYF	TGTGCCAGCAAGTGGACCAAAGACTACGAGCAGTACTTC
16	TRBV20-1	TRBJ2-7	many	NA	CSARVPSGGVRVEQYF	TGCAGTGCTAGAGTCCCCTCAGGAGGGGTTCGAGTCGAGCAGTACTTC
13	TRBV4-3	TRBJ2-1	many	NA	CASSQDLSNEQFF	TGCGCCAGCAGCCAAGATCTTTCGAATGAGCAGTTCTTC
17	TRBV28	TRBJ1-5	NA	TRBD1	CASSSSLQGQSNQPQHF	TGTGCCAGCAGTTCAAGTCTACAGGGACAGAGCAATCAGCCCCAGCATTTT
13	TRBV27	TRBJ2-7	many	TRBD1	CASGTGTSYEQYF	TGTGCCAGCGGGACAGGGACTTCCTACGAGCAGTACTTC
16	TRBV19	TRBJ2-5	few	NA	CASSVQGQGQQETQYF	TGTGCCAGTAGTGTGCAGGGGCAAGGCCAACAAGAGACCCAGTACTTC
18	TRBV25-1	TRBJ2-3	many	TRBD1	CASSELRTGRSGTDTQYF	TGTGCCAGCAGTGAATTAAGGACAGGGCGGTCAGGCACAGATACGCAGTATTTT
14	TRBV19	TRBJ1-1	many	NA	CASSDLGFDTEAFF	TGTGCCAGTAGCGATTTAGGTTTTGACACTGAAGCTTTCTTT
16	TRBV2	TRBJ2-5	NA	NA	CASRTMAAGYQETQYF	TGTGCCAGCAGAACCATGGCGGCCGGATACCAAGAGACCCAGTACTTC
14	TRBV20-1	TRBJ2-7	many	TRBD2	CSAIPGLETYEQYF	TGCAGTGCTATTCCGGGACTAGAAACCTACGAGCAGTACTTC
15	TRBV11-2	TRBJ2-1	few	NA	CASSPAGGRYNEQFF	TGTGCCAGCAGCCCCGCTGGGGGGCGTTACAATGAGCAGTTCTTC
17	TRBV6-2/TRBV6-3	TRBJ2-1	many	NA	CASSSPSSEISYNEQFF	TGTGCCAGCAGCAGTCCTTCTAGCGAGATTTCCTACAATGAGCAGTTCTTC
15	TRBV7-2	TRBJ1-2	NA	TRBD1	CASSHRTGGGYGYTF	TGTGCCAGCAGCCACCGGACAGGGGGTGGCTATGGCTACACCTTC
13	TRBV27	TRBJ2-5	many	NA	CASSLRRSQTQYF	TGTGCCAGCAGTTTAAGGAGGAGCCAGACCCAGTACTTC
13	TRBV6-5	TRBJ2-1	NA	TRBD2	CDRSYSSGREEFF	TGTGACAGGAGTTACTCTAGCGGGAGAGAAGAGTTCTTC
11	TRBV29-1	TRBJ1-2	NA	NA	CSVARDRGYSF	TGCAGCGTGGCGCGGGATAGGGGCTACAGCTTC
14	TRBV29-1	TRBJ2-7	NA	TRBD1	CSVYTGTGSYEQYF	TGCAGCGTATACACCGGGACAGGGTCCTACGAGCAGTACTTC
19	TRBV6-2/TRBV6-3	TRBJ2-7	NA	NA	CASTSIRGLGTSGLGEQYF	TGTGCCAGCACCTCAATACGGGGCCTCGGGACCAGCGGGCTCGGCGAGCAGTACTTC
17	TRBV4-1	TRBJ2-3	NA	NA	CASSQRPIASHTDTQYF	TGCGCCAGCAGCCAGAGGCCTATAGCGTCCCACACAGATACGCAGTATTTT
16	TRBV15	TRBJ1-2	NA	TRBD1	CATILRGTGVGYGYTF	TGTGCCACCATCCTGAGGGGGACAGGCGTTGGCTATGGCTACACCTTC
15	TRBV14	TRBJ2-7	many	TRBD1	CASSQGDSFLYEQYF	TGTGCCAGCAGCCAAGGGGACAGTTTCCTCTACGAGCAGTACTTC
15	TRBV12-3/TRBV12-4	TRBJ2-7	NA	NA	CASSLGGPREYEQYF	TGTGCCAGCAGTTTAGGAGGACCAAGGGAATACGAGCAGTACTTC
13	TRBV7-6	TRBJ1-6	many	NA	CASSSQVNSPLHF	TGTGCCAGCAGCTCACAGGTTAATTCACCCCTCCACTTT
17	TRBV4-1	TRBJ2-5	many	TRBD2	CASSQEGRAMVQETQYF	TGCGCCAGCAGCCAAGAAGGGAGGGCCATGGTCCAAGAGACCCAGTACTTC
14	TRBV20-1	TRBJ2-1	many	NA	CSARGPLLYNEQFF	TGCAGTGCTAGAGGGCCCCTACTGTACAATGAGCAGTTCTTC
13	TRBV24-1	TRBJ2-1	many	NA	CATSDPNLNEQFF	TGTGCCACCAGTGACCCGAATCTGAATGAGCAGTTCTTC
13	TRBV28	TRBJ2-3	many	NA	CASSSELRDTQYF	TGTGCCAGCAGTTCCGAACTTCGGGATACGCAGTATTTT
17	TRBV27	TRBJ2-3	many	NA	CASSFILSPLGADTQYF	TGTGCCAGCAGTTTCATCCTCTCGCCCCTGGGAGCAGATACGCAGTATTTT